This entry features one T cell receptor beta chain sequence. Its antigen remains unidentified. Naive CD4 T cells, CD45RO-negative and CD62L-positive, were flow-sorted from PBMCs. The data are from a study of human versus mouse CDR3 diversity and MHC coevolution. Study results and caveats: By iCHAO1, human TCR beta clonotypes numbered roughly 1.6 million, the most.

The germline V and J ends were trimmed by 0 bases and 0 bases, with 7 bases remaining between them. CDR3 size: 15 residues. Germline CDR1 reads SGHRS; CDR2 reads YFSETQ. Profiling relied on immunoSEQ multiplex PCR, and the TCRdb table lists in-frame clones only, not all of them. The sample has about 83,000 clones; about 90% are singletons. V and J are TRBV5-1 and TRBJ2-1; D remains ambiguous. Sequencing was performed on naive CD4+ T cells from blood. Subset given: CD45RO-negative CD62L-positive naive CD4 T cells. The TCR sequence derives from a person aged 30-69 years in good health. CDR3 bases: TGCGCCAGCAGCTTGGTGGCGGACTCCTACAATGAGCAGTTCTTC. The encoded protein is CASSLVADSYNEQFF.